This T cell receptor (beta chain) emerged from a study of spatial heterogeneity in lung cancer. From the 5' RACE reads, TCRdb called clonotypes with MiXCR, one entry per CDR3 protein. The sample records more than 10,000 distinct CDR3 sequences, approximately 12% being singletons. Study findings and constraints: Mutation counts in tumors were tracked by counts of expanded intratumoral alpha and beta TCRs.

As concerns this clonotype: The antigen is unknown.

Trimming took off 6 bases at V and 8 bases at J, with 11 bases between the two ends. This CDR3 region has 12 residues. Germline lookup yields CDR1 KGHSH and CDR2 LQKENI. Indicated time point: sample taken at primary tumor resection. Frozen PBMC, nontumor lung or tumor provided whole RNA, which was sequenced unsorted. V is TRBV18 and J is TRBJ2-1, with D perhaps TRBD1 (6 bases). The sample here was lung tumor tissue, taken at surgery. This receptor was identified in a male donor with early-stage non-small cell lung cancer. This chain's CDR3 is CASSRGGYEQFF. In DNA, the CDR3 is TGTGCCAGCTCTCGAGGGGGATATGAGCAGTTCTTC. The full variable domain, its missing parts supplied by reference TRBV18 and TRBJ2-1, is NAGVMQNPRHLVRRRGQEARLRCSPMKGHSHVYWYRQLPEEGLKFMVYLQKENIIDESGMPKERFSAEFPKEGPSILRIQQVVRGDSAAYFCASSRGGYEQFFGPGTRLTVL.